The entry below describes one TCR beta chain. The sample belongs to a study of cytomegalovirus exposure and HLA in healthy donors. About the research overall: Prior work identified 100 million to 130 million unique TCR beta sequences in around 170 million T cells.

The V gene lost 4 bases and the J gene lost 4 bases, with 14 bases spanning the gap. This CDR3 spans 14 amino acids. Researchers ran the PCR with 60 Vbeta and 13 Jbeta primers. Here immunoSEQ multiplex PCR was the method, and the copy in TCRdb shows in-frame clones only, minus some. The sample carries 70,000 to 95,000 clones, around 80% recorded once. The sequencing input was PBMCs. This TCR came from a man in his thirties or forties in good health and CMV-seropositive. The V and J genes are TRBV5-3 and TRBJ2-5, with a possible D match to TRBD1 (6 bases). TRBV5-3 is an ORF, and what it does is uncertain. The CDR3 coding sequence is TGTGCCAGAAGCCCCATTAGAGGGGGAGAGACCCAGTACTTC. Its translation: CARSPIRGGETQYF.